This T cell receptor (beta chain) was found in a study of T-cell memory formation after mild COVID-19. TCRdb ran MiXCR on the 5' RACE reads and lists one entry per CDR3 protein. This sample has 390,000 or so distinct CDR3 sequences, with roughly 15% found just once. The V segment lost 7 bases and the J segment 5 bases; nucleotides outside the gene matches: 7. Germline V CDR1 and CDR2: SQVTM, ANQGSEA. The CDR3 is 13 amino acids. This clonotype was picked up many times. J is TRBJ1-1 and V is TRBV29-1; 10 positions match TRBD1. The sequenced sample consisted of PBMCs or a T cell subset sorted from them (not recorded which). This receptor was taken from a man between 18 and 29 years old who had mild COVID-19 (a few samples of this study predate the infection). Cell type and time point are not known. CDR3 sequence reads: CSATGGPETEAFF. The CDR3 bases are TGCAGCGCGACAGGGGGCCCCGAGACTGAAGCTTTCTTT.